The text below deals with one T cell receptor beta chain. Germline V lookup: CDR1 SGHTA, CDR2 FQGNSA. The CDR3 is 14 amino acids. The ends were cut back, 2 bases at V and 1 base at J, with 8 bases in the middle. The source of the sample is a study of cytotoxic CD8 clonotypes in ibrutinib-treated CLL. Generated by immunoSEQ multiplex PCR, the TCRdb table keeps only in-frame clones and is missing some. The repertoire has about 300,000 clones, roughly four fifths of them found once; the top ten carry roughly 5.7%. Sequencing used PBMCs, obtained at disease progression, from a patient treated with ibrutinib. The chain is built from TRBV7-2 and TRBJ2-5; unclear D gene. This receptor was identified in a human donor with chronic lymphocytic leukemia. This CDR3 is CASSLLISQETQYF. In DNA form, the CDR3 reads TGTGCCAGCAGCTTACTAATCTCCCAAGAGACCCAGTACTTC.